Listed below are T cell receptor beta chains from one sample, sequenced in a study of T cells in Graves' hyperthyroidism and ophthalmopathy. TCRdb independently ran MiXCR on the multiplex PCR reads; one entry per CDR3 protein. Of approximately 630,000 distinct CDR3 sequences listed, around 16% are singletons. The sample consisted of blood. These receptors were taken from a woman aged 30 to 39 with Graves' hyperthyroidism. Both conserved end residues are part of each CDR3. Fields, in order: clone size, J gene, V gene, CDR3 protein. The size entry is marked missing in some rows and otherwise reads once, few, many or a size class.

NA | TRBJ1-1 | TRBV29-1 | CSVGDSSNTEAFF
many | TRBJ1-1 | TRBV5-1 | CASSLAPDRSNTEAFF
many | TRBJ1-1 | TRBV6-5 | CASSYSRGSNTEAFF
NA | TRBJ2-6 | TRBV19 | CASRPREAYSGANVLTF
few | TRBJ2-4 | TRBV20-1 | CSARDLSSGSQLAKNIQYF
NA | TRBJ1-6 | TRBV27 | CASSLGQFASSPLHF
many | TRBJ1-4 | TRBV28 | CASRPEKGRVDEKLFF
many | TRBJ2-7 | TRBV20-1 | CSARDLASGNYEQYF
once | TRBJ2-7 | TRBV12-3/TRBV12-4 | CASRAPYEQYF
many | TRBJ2-3 | TRBV12-3/TRBV12-4 | CASSFVGLVGRGTDTQYF
few | TRBJ2-1 | TRBV18 | CASSPEVEYNEQFF
many | TRBJ2-5 | TRBV7-9 | CASSRGLAGVVETQYF
many | TRBJ1-1 | TRBV7-2 | CASSPDRAMNTEAFF
many | TRBJ2-5 | TRBV7-8 | CASSLARGAGKTQYF
few | TRBJ2-5 | TRBV7-2 | CASSLARLAGGPLRETQYF
NA | TRBJ1-1 | TRBV7-8 | CASSLSGGVSWDTEAFF